The T cell receptor (beta chain) described here comes from a study of T cell responses to AZD1222 COVID-19 vaccine. Notes on the study in general: The span of vaccine-associated CD4 TCRs extended across spike, with dominance at 160-218 and 743-854. Donors in the cohort were predominantly white British and more often female, and clonal diversity was possibly underestimated. Nearly half of spike-specific TCRs reportedly target unmutated variant regions. The peak T cell response came first, and repertoires were sampled only after it.

The germline V and J ends were trimmed by 0 bases and 2 bases, with 11 bases remaining between them. Germline-derived CDR1 and CDR2 are KGHSY and FQNENV. This CDR3 region has 16 residues. As to this clone: Its antigen remains unidentified.

The table came from immunoSEQ multiplex PCR; TCRdb's copy has only in-frame clones and leaves some out. The sample shows fewer than 250,000 clones, about 92% of them seen only once. This sequence joins TRBV16 and TRBJ1-5; D remains ambiguous. The specimen was peripheral blood, collected on day 0 of AZD1222 vaccination. The receptor was isolated from an adult in good health. This CDR3 reads CASSQSGRRGNQPQHF. In DNA form, the CDR3 reads TGTGCCAGCAGCCAATCCGGCAGAAGGGGCAATCAGCCCCAGCATTTT.